This is a list of T cell receptor beta chains from one sample in a study of blood T cells in healthy people across ages. TCRdb re-called the 5' RACE reads through MiXCR, storing one row per CDR3 protein. The sample comprises 1.4 million or so distinct CDR3 sequences, roughly two fifths of which are singletons, and around 4% rests with the top ten. Sequenced: blood. These TCRs come from a woman younger than 30 in good health. CDR3s include the opening cysteine and the closing phenylalanine or tryptophan. D genes are given only for firm matches. Part of the rows lack a size; the others show once, few, many or a class for expanded clones.

D gene,V gene,clone size,J gene,CDR3 length,CDR3 protein,CDR3 DNA
NA,TRBV29-1,NA,TRBJ2-2,15,CSVDVDGRNTGELFF,TGCAGCGTTGATGTAGACGGGAGAAACACCGGGGAGCTGTTTTTT
NA,TRBV28,NA,TRBJ1-2,12,CASNQGYHGYTF,TGTGCCAGCAATCAGGGATACCATGGCTACACCTTC
NA,TRBV7-9,NA,TRBJ2-7,12,CASSPPSHEQYF,TGTGCCAGCAGCCCGCCCTCCCACGAGCAGTACTTC
TRBD1,TRBV9,NA,TRBJ1-2,15,CASSGGQRANYGYTF,TGTGCCAGCAGCGGGGGACAGAGAGCTAACTATGGCTACACCTTC
TRBD1,TRBV15,NA,TRBJ1-1,16,CATSRDVTGEYTEAFF,TGTGCCACCAGCAGAGATGTCACAGGGGAATACACTGAAGCTTTCTTT
NA,TRBV2,once,TRBJ2-7,12,CASRTRAFEQYF,TGTGCCAGCAGAACTAGGGCGTTCGAGCAGTACTTC
NA,TRBV5-1,few,TRBJ2-1,14,CASSSWTTEAEQFF,TGCGCCAGCAGCTCATGGACAACCGAGGCTGAGCAGTTCTTC
NA,TRBV21-1,NA,TRBJ1-1,16,CASSNFRSSIGTEAFF,TGTGCCAGCAGCAATTTTCGGAGTTCTATCGGCACTGAAGCTTTCTTT
NA,TRBV7-2,NA,TRBJ2-1,16,CASSLDRDPGGNEQFF,TGTGCCAGCAGCTTAGATCGGGACCCTGGGGGGAATGAGCAGTTCTTC
NA,TRBV5-1,NA,TRBJ2-2,16,CASTRTGDFNTGELFF,TGCGCCAGCACGCGAACCGGTGACTTTAACACCGGGGAGCTGTTTTTT
NA,TRBV28,many,TRBJ1-5,14,CASSSPLDRQPQHF,TGTGCCAGCAGTTCCCCCTTAGACAGGCAGCCCCAGCATTTT
NA,TRBV15,NA,TRBJ2-5,17,CATSIVRTLLLSETQYF,TGTGCCACCAGCATTGTCCGGACTTTACTACTCTCAGAGACCCAGTACTTC
TRBD1,TRBV9,few,TRBJ2-5,14,CASSVRQGGETQYF,TGTGCCAGCAGCGTAAGACAGGGTGGGGAGACCCAGTACTTC
NA,TRBV12-3/TRBV12-4,NA,TRBJ1-2,14,CASSLSARGYGYTF,TGTGCCAGCAGTTTATCAGCCCGAGGCTATGGCTACACCTTC
NA,TRBV20-1,NA,TRBJ2-7,13,CSARGGGEHEQYF,TGCAGTGCTAGAGGTGGCGGGGAACACGAGCAGTACTTC
TRBD1,TRBV6-1,NA,TRBJ1-5,14,CASSVRQGGQPQHF,TGTGCCAGCAGTGTCCGACAGGGTGGTCAGCCCCAGCATTTT
NA,TRBV6-5,NA,TRBJ1-5,16,CASSPGGALLDQPQHF,TGTGCCAGCAGCCCCGGGGGGGCCCTCCTAGATCAGCCCCAGCATTTT
TRBD1,TRBV5-6,many,TRBJ1-1,15,CASDLGGRGRTEAFF,TGTGCCAGCGATTTAGGAGGAAGGGGGCGTACTGAAGCTTTCTTT
NA,TRBV10-3,NA,TRBJ2-2,15,CAISGRGTSTGELFF,TGTGCCATCAGTGGACGGGGGACAAGCACCGGGGAGCTGTTTTTT
TRBD2,TRBV2,NA,TRBJ2-1,16,CASSPRLAGDYNEQFF,TGTGCCAGCAGTCCCCGACTAGCGGGAGACTACAATGAGCAGTTCTTC
TRBD2,TRBV28,NA,TRBJ2-3,18,CASSLGSGTSGLGDTQYF,TGTGCCAGCAGTTTAGGCTCCGGGACTAGCGGACTGGGGGATACGCAGTATTTT
NA,TRBV6-5,NA,TRBJ2-7,15,CASSGLWTGSYEQYF,TGTGCCAGCAGTGGGCTATGGACCGGCTCCTACGAGCAGTACTTC
NA,TRBV10-3,NA,TRBJ1-1,14,CAIRGTSKNTEAFF,TGTGCCATTAGGGGCACCTCTAAAAACACTGAAGCTTTCTTT
TRBD2,TRBV12-3/TRBV12-4,few,TRBJ2-1,14,CASSLRAGDNEQFF,TGTGCCAGCAGTTTAAGAGCGGGAGACAATGAGCAGTTCTTC
NA,TRBV27,few,TRBJ2-1,13,CASSSSWVNEQFF,TGTGCCAGCAGTTCTAGCTGGGTCAATGAGCAGTTCTTC
NA,TRBV7-2,NA,TRBJ1-5,15,CASSLGGKGNQPQHF,TGTGCCAGCAGCTTAGGGGGTAAGGGCAATCAGCCCCAGCATTTT
TRBD1,TRBV20-1,NA,TRBJ2-7,15,CSARDGDSLGYEQYF,TGCAGTGCTAGAGATGGGGACAGCCTCGGTTACGAGCAGTACTTC
TRBD2,TRBV20-1,NA,TRBJ2-7,16,CSARVLGSSGRYEQYF,TGCAGTGCTAGAGTGCTTGGTTCTAGCGGGAGATACGAGCAGTACTTC
NA,TRBV27,NA,TRBJ2-7,15,CASSLRGDLFYEQYF,TGTGCCAGCAGTTTAAGAGGGGATCTATTCTACGAGCAGTACTTC
TRBD2,TRBV7-9,few,TRBJ2-3,16,CASSRRTSSTTDTQYF,TGTGCCAGCAGCCGAAGGACTAGCAGCACTACAGATACGCAGTATTTT
NA,TRBV20-1,few,TRBJ1-5,15,CSARESGRSNQPQHF,TGCAGTGCCAGAGAATCGGGGAGAAGCAATCAGCCCCAGCATTTT
NA,TRBV11-2,few,TRBJ1-2,16,CASSPPRGGGGYGYTF,TGTGCCAGCAGCCCCCCTAGGGGTGGGGGGGGCTATGGCTACACCTTC
NA,TRBV15,NA,TRBJ2-5,16,CATSRERQGLRETQYF,TGTGCCACCAGCAGAGAGAGGCAGGGGTTAAGGGAGACCCAGTACTTC
TRBD2,TRBV20-1,few,TRBJ2-1,15,CSARDPLAGGDEQFF,TGCAGTGCTAGAGACCCACTAGCGGGGGGGGATGAGCAGTTCTTC
TRBD1,TRBV29-1,many,TRBJ2-3,16,CSVGGYRGKQTDTQYF,TGCAGCGTTGGGGGGTACAGGGGCAAACAGACAGATACGCAGTATTTT
TRBD1,TRBV3-1,NA,TRBJ2-1,15,CASSRSGTDRNEQFF,TGTGCCAGCAGCCGCTCCGGGACAGACCGGAATGAGCAGTTCTTC
NA,TRBV5-4,NA,TRBJ1-4,15,CASSELPTNGEKLFF,TGTGCCAGCAGCGAGCTGCCCACTAACGGAGAAAAACTGTTTTTT
NA,TRBV12-3/TRBV12-4,few,TRBJ1-2,13,CASSVSSVSGYTF,TGTGCCAGCAGTGTATCATCAGTTAGCGGCTACACCTTC